One and the same sample provided the 25 T cell receptor beta chains below, sequenced in a study of blood T cell repertoires in COVID-19. The repertoire was sequenced with immunoSEQ multiplex PCR; TCRdb's copy has only in-frame clones and lacks some. The sample consists of over 120,000 clones, about 90% of them appearing once. Source material: peripheral blood. All receptors come from a man aged 50 to 59 who had recovered from COVID-19.

The chain is built from TRBV5-1 and TRBJ1-3; D ambiguous. The CDR3 is 16 residues long. The V and J ends lost 0 bases and 0 bases respectively, with 10 bases between them. CDR1 is SGHRS and CDR2 is YFSETQ in the germline V gene. CDR3 in amino acids: CASSLGSVNSGNTIYF. As DNA, the CDR3 is TGCGCCAGCAGCTTGGGGTCGGTGAACTCTGGAAACACCATATATTTT.

The chain couples TRBV10-3 to TRBJ1-3; D may be TRBD1 (6 bases). Germline CDR1 reads ENHRY; CDR2 reads SYGVKD. The V end was cut by 8 bases, the J end by 0 bases, with 11 bases between. The CDR3 runs to 14 residues. CDR3 nucleotide sequence: TGTGCCATCCAGGGGACAAACTCTGGAAACACCATATATTTT. Amino acids: CAIQGTNSGNTIYF.

Written as DNA, the CDR3 is TGTGCCAGCAGTTTAGATGACAGGGGGTCGGACTATGGCTACACCTTC. This gives the protein CASSLDDRGSDYGYTF. The chain has TRBV28 and TRBJ1-2, with 9 nucleotides matching TRBD1. With 2 bases clipped from V and 3 bases from J, the junction kept 7 bases outside the gene matches. The CDR3 consists of 16 residues. The germline gives CDR1 MDHEN, CDR2 SYDVKM.

The V gene is TRBV19, the J gene TRBJ1-5, with 11 bases fitting TRBD1. V shed 5 bases and J 0 bases; nucleotides not matched to a gene: 9. The germline V gene has CDR1 LNHDA and CDR2 SQIVND (reference sequence). The CDR3 length is 18 residues. This chain's CDR3 is CASSADRGPLYSNQPQHF. The CDR3 DNA follows: TGTGCCAGTAGTGCGGACAGGGGGCCTCTATATAGCAATCAGCCCCAGCATTTT.

The chain joins TRBV6-5 to TRBJ2-5; D unresolved. The germline gives CDR1 MNHEY, CDR2 SVGAGI. The V gene lost 7 bases and the J gene lost 7 bases, with 19 bases spanning the gap. The CDR3 runs 14 residues. The CDR3 bases are TGTGCCAGCACGCCGTCTGGTGCTACCGGGACCCAGTACTTC. Protein product: CASTPSGATGTQYF.

This rearrangement joins TRBV7-2 to TRBJ1-4, with D maybe TRBD1 (5 bases). Trimming shortened V by 5 bases and J by 5 bases, and 12 bases separated the two germline ends. CDR3 length: 14 amino acids. The V gene's germline CDR1 is SGHTA and CDR2 FQGNSA. The CDR3 nucleotides read TGTGCCAGCAGCCCGCCGGACAAGAATGAAAAACTGTTTTTT. Amino acids: CASSPPDKNEKLFF.

V usage is TRBV5-1 and J usage is TRBJ1-4; D is unresolved. The CDR3 spans 13 residues. Germline assignment: CDR1 SGHRS and CDR2 YFSETQ. The V end lost 4 bases, the J end lost 6 bases, and 10 bases lay between the germline ends. CDR3 amino acids: CASSGTRDEKLFF. The DNA for the CDR3 is TGCGCCAGCAGCGGCACTAGGGATGAAAAACTGTTTTTT.

The V gene is TRBV12-5, the J gene TRBJ1-4; D is undetermined. The length of the CDR3 is 14 residues. The germline gives CDR1 LGHNT, CDR2 FRNRAP. V was pared by 8 bases and J by 0 bases, with 10 bases between. The CDR3 nucleotides are TGTGCTAGTTCGGCGGATGCAACTAATGAAAAACTGTTTTTT. This encodes CASSADATNEKLFF.

This clone came up once. The rearrangement links TRBV5-6 to TRBJ2-7; 7 bases match TRBD1. The V gene end was trimmed by 1 base and the J gene end by 4 bases; junction bases not matched to a gene: 8. The CDR3 length is 15 residues. Germline CDR1 SGHDT, CDR2 YYEEEE. CDR3 sequence (DNA): TGTGCCAGCAGCTTGACAGGGGCGACTCTATACGAGCAGTACTTC. As protein: CASSLTGATLYEQYF.

The table lists this clone with a count of one. The gene calls are TRBV9 and TRBJ1-1; perhaps TRBD1 as D (6 bases). V was shortened by 0 bases and J by 8 bases, with 14 bases between the two germline ends. Germline V lookup: CDR1 SGDLS, CDR2 YYNGEE. The CDR3 has 14 amino acids. CDR3 coding DNA: TGTGCCAGCAGCGTAGAAGCAGGGGCAGGCGAAGCTTTCTTT. It is translated as CASSVEAGAGEAFF.

The V and J genes are TRBV3-1 (or the pseudogene TRBV3-2) and TRBJ2-3; maybe TRBD2 (5 bases). The germline V gene encodes CDR1 LGHDT and CDR2 YNNKEL (reference sequence). Trimming pared 0 bases from V and 0 bases from J, leaving 13 bases between. The CDR3 has 17 residues. Written as DNA, the CDR3 is TGTGCCAGCAGCCAAGAGGGGAGCTTTTCTAGCACAGATACGCAGTATTTT. It specifies CASSQEGSFSSTDTQYF.

The V and J genes are TRBV6-5 and TRBJ1-1; the match to TRBD1 covers 7 bases. V was clipped by 5 bases and J by 4 bases; unmatched bases: 7. The CDR3 length is 14 residues. Germline CDR1 MNHEY, CDR2 SVGAGI. CDR3 DNA: TGTGCCAGCAGTCCGGACAGGTGGAGCACTGAAGCTTTCTTT. Residues: CASSPDRWSTEAFF.

The rearrangement uses TRBV5-4 and TRBJ1-5; D uncertain. Trimming pared 3 bases from V and 4 bases from J, leaving 14 bases between. The CDR3 length is 15 residues. Germline V gene sequence: CDR1 SGHNT, CDR2 YYREEE (reference sequence). CDR3 residues: CASSSSPTGNQPQHF. DNA of the CDR3: TGTGCCAGCAGCTCCTCTCCGACTGGGAATCAGCCCCAGCATTTT.

The chain has TRBV4-2 and TRBJ2-7; 10 bases line up with TRBD1. Unmatched junction bases numbered 2, after V lost 0 bases and J lost 3 bases. CDR1 and CDR2 from the germline V gene are LGHNA and YNFKEQ. The CDR3 consists of 15 residues. CDR3 amino acids: CASSQETGGLYEQYF. The CDR3 DNA is TGTGCCAGCAGCCAAGAGACAGGGGGCCTCTACGAGCAGTACTTC.

The CDR3 nucleotides read TGCGCCAGCAGCCAAGCATGGGAGGGGAACTATGGCTACACCTTC. Its protein is CASSQAWEGNYGYTF. V gene TRBV4-3 combines with J gene TRBJ1-2; possibly TRBD1 for D (5 bases). The CDR3 spans 15 residues. V lost 1 base and J 2 bases, leaving 11 bases between the germline ends. CDR1 LGHNA and CDR2 YSLEER come from the germline V gene.

This sequence joins TRBV7-2 and TRBJ2-2, with TRBD1 matching 7 bases. CDR1 is SGHTA and CDR2 is FQGNSA in the germline V gene. Trimming at V came to 8 bases and at J to 0 bases, leaving 12 bases not matched to a gene. The length of the CDR3 is 17 residues. The CDR3 loop is CASRPQTTGPNTGELFF. For the CDR3, the DNA is TGTGCCAGCCGACCCCAAACGACAGGGCCGAACACCGGGGAGCTGTTTTTT.

The rearrangement links TRBV7-9 to TRBJ2-3; 8 nucleotides match TRBD1. CDR1 is SEHNR and CDR2 is FQNEAQ in the germline V gene (reference sequence). The CDR3 covers 15 residues. V lost 2 bases and J lost 1; bases outside the gene matches: 2. CDR3 protein: CASSLWTGRTDTQYF. In DNA form, the CDR3 reads TGTGCCAGCAGCTTATGGACAGGGCGCACAGATACGCAGTATTTT.

Only a few counts were recorded for this clone. The chain couples TRBV3-1 (or the pseudogene TRBV3-2) to TRBJ2-1; D gene unclear. The germline V gene encodes CDR1 LGHDT and CDR2 YNNKEL (reference sequence). The CDR3 sequence is 15 residues long. V gave up 0 bases and J gave up 0 bases, with 6 bases separating them. The CDR3 here is CASSQDADSYNEQFF. The CDR3 nucleotides read TGTGCCAGCAGCCAAGATGCAGACTCCTACAATGAGCAGTTCTTC.

J is TRBJ1-5 and V is TRBV19, with TRBD1 identical over 9 bases. CDR1 is LNHDA and CDR2 is SQIVND in the germline V gene (reference sequence). J gave up 7 bases and V 3 bases, and 4 bases lay outside the gene matches. The CDR3 has 14 amino acids. The CDR3 DNA reads as TGTGCCAGTAGTATGGGACAGGGTATGCAGCCCCAGCATTTT. This codes for CASSMGQGMQPQHF.

The V and J genes are TRBV5-1 and TRBJ2-1; D is unresolved. The V gene's germline CDR1 is SGHRS and CDR2 YFSETQ. V gave up 3 bases and J gave up 0 bases, with 4 bases separating them. The CDR3 contains 13 residues. Here the CDR3 DNA reads TGCGCCAGCAGCTCGAGCTCCTACAATGAGCAGTTCTTC. Encoded protein: CASSSSSYNEQFF. Using reference TRBV5-1 and TRBJ2-1 for the parts outside the CDR3, the full variable domain is KAGVTQTPRYLIKTRGQQVTLSCSPISGHRSVSWYQQTPGQGLQFLFEYFSETQRNKGNFPGRFSGRQFSNSRSEMNVSTLELGDSALYLCASSSSSYNEQFFGPGTRLTVL.

The V and J genes are TRBV6-5 and TRBJ2-4, with D perhaps TRBD1 (6 bases). Per germline, CDR1 MNHEY and CDR2 SVGAGI. The V end was cut by 6 bases, the J end by 2 bases, with 14 bases between. The CDR3 runs 15 residues. CDR3 region: CASSLQGTTKNIQYF. The CDR3 DNA reads TGTGCCAGCAGCCTACAGGGTACGACCAAAAACATTCAGTACTTC.

Details on this clone: This sample also contains other DNA sequences that code for the same CDR3. The chain couples TRBV30 to TRBJ2-1, with 9 bases fitting TRBD1. The CDR3 extends over 15 amino acids. V lost 0 bases to trimming and J lost 3 bases; unmatched junction nucleotides: 3. Germline values: CDR1 GTSNPN, CDR2 SVGIG (reference sequence). The CDR3 protein is CAWSVGQGSYNEQFF. CDR3 sequence (DNA): TGTGCCTGGAGTGTGGGACAGGGAAGCTACAATGAGCAGTTCTTC.

The CDR3 bases are TGTGCCAGCAGCGTAGAGACAGGGCTTCCGATAGCCAAAAACATTCAGTACTTC. Translating gives CASSVETGLPIAKNIQYF. The chain couples TRBV9 to TRBJ2-4, with TRBD1 matching over 7 bases. This CDR3 comprises 18 residues. The V segment lost 0 bases and the J segment 0 bases; nucleotides outside the gene matches: 9. Germline CDR1 is SGDLS and CDR2 is YYNGEE.

The CDR3 loop is CASSYTGSTDTQYF. The CDR3 bases are TGTGCCAGTAGTTACACGGGTAGCACAGATACGCAGTATTTT. The rearrangement uses TRBV19 and TRBJ2-3; no clear D gene. Germline-derived CDR1 and CDR2 are LNHDA and SQIVND (reference sequence). The CDR3 consists of 14 residues. The V gene lost 5 bases and the J gene lost 0 bases, with 9 bases spanning the gap.

The chain couples TRBV5-1 to TRBJ2-7, with 9 positions matching TRBD1. The CDR3 consists of 14 residues. From germline, CDR1 is SGHRS and CDR2 YFSETQ. Trimming removed 3 bases from V and 4 bases from J; junction bases left unmatched: 5. Here the CDR3 reads CASSSPGQGYEQYF. DNA for the CDR3: TGCGCCAGCAGCTCCCCCGGACAGGGGTACGAGCAGTACTTC. Variable domain in full (rest from reference TRBV5-1 and TRBJ2-7): KAGVTQTPRYLIKTRGQQVTLSCSPISGHRSVSWYQQTPGQGLQFLFEYFSETQRNKGNFPGRFSGRQFSNSRSEMNVSTLELGDSALYLCASSSPGQGYEQYFGPGTRLTVT.